This TCR beta chain emerged from a study of blood T cell repertoires in COVID-19. On the study more broadly: The study drew acute and convalescent COVID-19 samples from the United States, Italy and Spain. T cells, B-cell-depleted T cells, or PBMCs supplied cDNA or gDNA.

This clone was recorded once. Original handling: Cell counts per sample came from amplifying reference gene primers. The repertoire was sequenced with immunoSEQ multiplex PCR; TCRdb's copy has only in-frame clones and lacks some. The D gene and trimming were derived from the DNA, and the V and J assignments and clone size from that table. The table records approximately 350,000 clones, more than 70% of them present only once. Seattle patients were enrolled while actively infected and followed longitudinally. The CDR3 sequence is 14 residues long. The V gene end was trimmed by 5 bases and the J gene end by 2 bases; junction bases not matched to a gene: 1. Germline V gene sequence: CDR1 SEHNR, CDR2 FQNEAQ (reference sequence).

This rearrangement joins TRBV7-9 to TRBJ1-1; 11 bases line up with TRBD1. This sequence was found in a woman in her 70s with COVID-19, enrolled during active disease. Sequences were obtained from peripheral blood. DNA of the CDR3: TGTGCCAGCAGCCGGACAGGGGGCAACACTGAAGCTTTCTTT. Translated, it gives CASSRTGGNTEAFF.